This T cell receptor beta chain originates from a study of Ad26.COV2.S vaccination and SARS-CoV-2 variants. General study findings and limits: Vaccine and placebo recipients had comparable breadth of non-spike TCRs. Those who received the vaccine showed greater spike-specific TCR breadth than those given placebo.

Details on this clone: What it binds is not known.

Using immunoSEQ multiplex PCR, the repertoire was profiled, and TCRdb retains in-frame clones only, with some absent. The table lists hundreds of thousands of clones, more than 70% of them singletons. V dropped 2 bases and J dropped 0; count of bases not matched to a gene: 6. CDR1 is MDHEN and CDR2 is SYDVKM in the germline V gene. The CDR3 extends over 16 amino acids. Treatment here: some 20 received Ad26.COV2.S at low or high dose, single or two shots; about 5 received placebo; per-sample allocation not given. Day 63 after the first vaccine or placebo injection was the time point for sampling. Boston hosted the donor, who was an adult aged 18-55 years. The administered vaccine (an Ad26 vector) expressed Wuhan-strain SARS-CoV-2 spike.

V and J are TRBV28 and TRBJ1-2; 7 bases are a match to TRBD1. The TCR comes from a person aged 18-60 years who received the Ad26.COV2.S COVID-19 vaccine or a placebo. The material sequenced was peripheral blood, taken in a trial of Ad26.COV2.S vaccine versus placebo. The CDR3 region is CASSLGTAQANYGYTF. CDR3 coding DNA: TGTGCCAGCAGTTTAGGGACAGCTCAAGCTAACTATGGCTACACCTTC.